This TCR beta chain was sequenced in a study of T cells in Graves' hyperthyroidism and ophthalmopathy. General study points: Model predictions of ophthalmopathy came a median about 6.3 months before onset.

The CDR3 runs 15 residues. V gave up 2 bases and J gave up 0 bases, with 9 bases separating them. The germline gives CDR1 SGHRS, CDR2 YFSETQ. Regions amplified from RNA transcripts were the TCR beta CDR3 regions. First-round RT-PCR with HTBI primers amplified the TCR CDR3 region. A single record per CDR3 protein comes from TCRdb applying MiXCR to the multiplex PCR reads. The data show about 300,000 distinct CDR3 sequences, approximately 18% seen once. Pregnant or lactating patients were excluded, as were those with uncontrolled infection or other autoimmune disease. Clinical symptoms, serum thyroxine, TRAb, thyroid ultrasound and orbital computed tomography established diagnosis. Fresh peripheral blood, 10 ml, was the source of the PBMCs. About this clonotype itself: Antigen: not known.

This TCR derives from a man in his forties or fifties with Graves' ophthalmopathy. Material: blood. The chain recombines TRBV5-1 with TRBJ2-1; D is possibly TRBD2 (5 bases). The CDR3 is CASSLAESSYNEQFF. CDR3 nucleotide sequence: TGCGCCAGCAGCTTAGCGGAGAGCTCCTACAATGAGCAGTTCTTC.